In this sample, the clone carrying this T cell receptor beta chain turned up a few times. The record originates from a study of blood T cell repertoires in COVID-19. Study information: There were acute and convalescent COVID-19 samples, and they came from the United States, Italy and Spain. T cells, B-cell-depleted T cells, or PBMCs supplied cDNA or gDNA.

The repertoire was sequenced with immunoSEQ multiplex PCR; TCRdb's copy has only in-frame clones and lacks some. This table has more than 55,000 clones, approximately 79% appearing once. Germline CDR1 reads GTSNPN; CDR2 reads SVGIG (reference sequence). The CDR3 consists of 13 residues. Trimming cost V 0 bases and J 6 bases, with 11 bases left between them. This sequence was found in a man aged 60-69 years with acute or convalescent COVID-19. This chain joins TRBV30 and TRBJ1-1, with unresolved D. Sequencing was done on a sample of peripheral blood. The CDR3 spells CAWSVKISSEAFF. CDR3 DNA: TGTGCCTGGAGTGTAAAAATTAGTTCTGAAGCTTTCTTT.